The clone carrying this T cell receptor beta chain was counted a few times. This specimen comes from a study of blood T cell repertoires in COVID-19. V lost 0 bases and J 4 bases, leaving 7 bases between the germline ends. CDR3 length: 12 residues. Germline CDR1 reads GTSNPN; CDR2 reads SVGIG (reference sequence). Participants' reported clinical history set cohort assignment. Data came from immunoSEQ multiplex PCR; TCRdb stores just in-frame clones and leaves some out. The sample has about 180,000 clones; about 82% are singletons. Sequenced material: PBMCs or T cells enriched from blood (not recorded which). The rearrangement joins TRBV30 to TRBJ2-7; TRBD2 is a possible D gene (5 bases). The clonotype comes from a woman in her 30s who had recovered from COVID-19. The CDR3 DNA is TGTGCCTGGAGTGTACGAGGGTACGAGCAGTACTTC. Translating it yields CAWSVRGYEQYF.